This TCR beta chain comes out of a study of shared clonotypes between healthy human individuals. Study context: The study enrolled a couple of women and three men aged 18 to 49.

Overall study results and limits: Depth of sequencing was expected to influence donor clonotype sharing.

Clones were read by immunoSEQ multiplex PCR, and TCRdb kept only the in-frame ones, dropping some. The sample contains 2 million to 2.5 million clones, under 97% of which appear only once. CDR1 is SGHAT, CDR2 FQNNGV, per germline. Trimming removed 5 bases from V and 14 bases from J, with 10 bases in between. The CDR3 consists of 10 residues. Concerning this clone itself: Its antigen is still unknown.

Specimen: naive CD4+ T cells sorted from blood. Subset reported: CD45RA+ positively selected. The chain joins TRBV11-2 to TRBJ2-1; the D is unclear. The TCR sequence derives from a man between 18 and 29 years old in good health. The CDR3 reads CASSPPLKFF. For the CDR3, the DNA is TGTGCCAGCAGCCCCCCTTTGAAGTTCTTC.